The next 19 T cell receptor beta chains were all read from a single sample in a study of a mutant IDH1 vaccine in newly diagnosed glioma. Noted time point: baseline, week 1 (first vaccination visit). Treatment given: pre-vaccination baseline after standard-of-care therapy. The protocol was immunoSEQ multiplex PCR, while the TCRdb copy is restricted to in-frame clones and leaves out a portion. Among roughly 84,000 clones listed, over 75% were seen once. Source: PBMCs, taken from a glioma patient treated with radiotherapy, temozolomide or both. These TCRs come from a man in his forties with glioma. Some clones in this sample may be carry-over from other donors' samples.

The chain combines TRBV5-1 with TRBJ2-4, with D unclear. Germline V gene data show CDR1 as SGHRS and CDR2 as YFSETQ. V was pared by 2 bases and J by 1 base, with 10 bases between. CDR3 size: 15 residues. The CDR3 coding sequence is TGCGCCAGCAGCTTCATGGAAAGGGCCAAAAACATTCAGTACTTC. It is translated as CASSFMERAKNIQYF.

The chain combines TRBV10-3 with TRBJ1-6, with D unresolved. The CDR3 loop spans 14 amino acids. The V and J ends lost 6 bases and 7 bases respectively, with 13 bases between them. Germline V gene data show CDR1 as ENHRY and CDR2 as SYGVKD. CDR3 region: CAIRFGEGNSPLHF. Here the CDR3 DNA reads TGTGCCATCAGATTCGGGGAAGGAAATTCACCCCTCCACTTT.

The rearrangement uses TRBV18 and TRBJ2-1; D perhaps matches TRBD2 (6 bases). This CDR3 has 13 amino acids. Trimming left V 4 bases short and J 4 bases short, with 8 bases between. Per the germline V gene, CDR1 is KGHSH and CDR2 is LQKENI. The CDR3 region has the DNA TGTGCCAGCTCACGTGGGACTTACAATGAGCAGTTCTTC. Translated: CASSRGTYNEQFF.

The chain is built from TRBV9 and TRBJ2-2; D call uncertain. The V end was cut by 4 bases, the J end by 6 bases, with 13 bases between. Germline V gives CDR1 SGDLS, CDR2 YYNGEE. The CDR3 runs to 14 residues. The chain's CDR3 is CASSSRTSSGELFF. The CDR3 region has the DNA TGTGCCAGCAGCTCACGGACGTCCTCCGGGGAGCTGTTTTTT.

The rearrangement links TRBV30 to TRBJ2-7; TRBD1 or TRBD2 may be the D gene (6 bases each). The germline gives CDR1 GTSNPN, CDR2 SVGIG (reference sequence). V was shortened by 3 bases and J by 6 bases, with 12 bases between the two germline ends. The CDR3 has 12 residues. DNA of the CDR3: TGTGCCTGGAGCCTACAGGGACTCGAGCAGTACTTC. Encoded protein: CAWSLQGLEQYF.

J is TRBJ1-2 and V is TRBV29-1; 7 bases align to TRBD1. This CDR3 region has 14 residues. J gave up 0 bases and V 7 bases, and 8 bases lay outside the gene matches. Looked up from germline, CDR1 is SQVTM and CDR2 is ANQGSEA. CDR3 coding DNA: TGCAGCGCCGACTCGACAGGGACTAACTATGGCTACACCTTC. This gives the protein CSADSTGTNYGYTF.

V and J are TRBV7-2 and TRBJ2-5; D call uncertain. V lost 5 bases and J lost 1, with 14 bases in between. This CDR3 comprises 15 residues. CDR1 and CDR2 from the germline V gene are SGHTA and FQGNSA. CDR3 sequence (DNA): TGTGCCAGCAGCCACCCCAACAGCCCCCAAGAGACCCAGTACTTC. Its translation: CASSHPNSPQETQYF.

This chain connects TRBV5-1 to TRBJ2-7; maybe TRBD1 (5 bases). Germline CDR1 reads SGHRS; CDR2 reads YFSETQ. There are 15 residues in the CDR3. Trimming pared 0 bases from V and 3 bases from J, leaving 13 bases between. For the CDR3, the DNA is TGCGCCAGCAGCTTGGTTTCAGGGTTAAACTACGAGCAGTACTTC. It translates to CASSLVSGLNYEQYF.

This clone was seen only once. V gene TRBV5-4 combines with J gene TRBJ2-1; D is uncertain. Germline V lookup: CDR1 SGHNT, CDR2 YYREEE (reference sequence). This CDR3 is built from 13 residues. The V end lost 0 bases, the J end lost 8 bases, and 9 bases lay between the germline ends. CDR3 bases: TGTGCCAGCAGCTTGGGGTCAGGCTATGAGCAGTTCTTC. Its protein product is CASSLGSGYEQFF.

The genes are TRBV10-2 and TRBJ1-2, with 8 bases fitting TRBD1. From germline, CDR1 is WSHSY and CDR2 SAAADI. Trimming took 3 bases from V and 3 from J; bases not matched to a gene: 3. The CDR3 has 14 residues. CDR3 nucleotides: TGCGCCAGCAGTGATGGACAGGGAGACTATGGCTACACCTTC. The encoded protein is CASSDGQGDYGYTF.

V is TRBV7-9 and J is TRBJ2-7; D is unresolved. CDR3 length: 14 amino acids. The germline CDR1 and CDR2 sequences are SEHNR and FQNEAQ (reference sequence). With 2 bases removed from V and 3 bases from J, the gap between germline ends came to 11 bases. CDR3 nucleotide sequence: TGTGCCAGCAGCTTACTCGGCAGTAGCTACGAGCAGTACTTC. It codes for CASSLLGSSYEQYF.

Here the CDR3 DNA reads TGTGCCAGCAGCTTTCAACCCCTCGAGCAGTACTTC. This translates into CASSFQPLEQYF. The chain employs TRBV11-2 and TRBJ2-7; no clear D gene. V was trimmed by 3 bases and J by 6 bases, leaving 9 bases between them. The germline V gene has CDR1 SGHAT and CDR2 FQNNGV. The CDR3 totals 12 residues.

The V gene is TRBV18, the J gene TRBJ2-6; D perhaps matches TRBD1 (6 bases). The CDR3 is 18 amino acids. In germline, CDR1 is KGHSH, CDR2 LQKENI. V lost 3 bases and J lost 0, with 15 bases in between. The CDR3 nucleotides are TGTGCCAGCTCACCGGCGATGCTCAGGGGCTCTGGGGCCAACGTCCTGACTTTC. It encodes CASSPAMLRGSGANVLTF.

The CDR3 sequence: CASSQPPDSSYNSPLHF. CDR3 nucleotides: TGTGCCAGCAGCCAACCGCCGGACAGTTCCTATAATTCACCCCTCCACTTT. The genes are TRBV4-2 and TRBJ1-6, with D possibly being TRBD1 (6 bases). V was trimmed by 2 bases and J by 1 base, leaving 12 bases between them. CDR3 length equals 17 residues. Per the germline V gene, CDR1 is LGHNA and CDR2 is YNFKEQ.

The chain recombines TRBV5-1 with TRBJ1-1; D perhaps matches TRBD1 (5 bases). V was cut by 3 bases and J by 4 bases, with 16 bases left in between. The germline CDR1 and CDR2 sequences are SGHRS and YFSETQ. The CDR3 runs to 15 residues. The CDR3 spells CASSYTTDKTTEAFF. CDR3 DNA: TGCGCCAGCAGCTATACGACAGACAAGACCACTGAAGCTTTCTTT.

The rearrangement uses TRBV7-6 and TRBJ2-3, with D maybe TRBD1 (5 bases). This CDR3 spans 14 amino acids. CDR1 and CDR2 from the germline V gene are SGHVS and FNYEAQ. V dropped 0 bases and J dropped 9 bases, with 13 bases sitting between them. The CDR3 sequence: CASSLAQGIETQYF. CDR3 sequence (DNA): TGTGCCAGCAGCTTAGCTCAGGGTATTGAGACGCAGTATTTT.

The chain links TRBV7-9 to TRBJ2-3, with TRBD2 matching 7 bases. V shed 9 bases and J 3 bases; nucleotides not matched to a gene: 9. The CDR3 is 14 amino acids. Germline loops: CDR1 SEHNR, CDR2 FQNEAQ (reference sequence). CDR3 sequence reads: CASPGSGVTDTQYF. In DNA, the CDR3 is TGTGCCAGTCCCGGGAGCGGGGTTACAGATACGCAGTATTTT.

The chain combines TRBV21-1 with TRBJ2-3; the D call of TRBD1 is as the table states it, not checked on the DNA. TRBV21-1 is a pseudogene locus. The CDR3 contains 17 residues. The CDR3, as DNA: TGTGCCAGCAGCAAATGTTCTGGGGCCCTAGATGCAGATACGCAGTATTTT. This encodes CASSKCSGALDADTQYF.

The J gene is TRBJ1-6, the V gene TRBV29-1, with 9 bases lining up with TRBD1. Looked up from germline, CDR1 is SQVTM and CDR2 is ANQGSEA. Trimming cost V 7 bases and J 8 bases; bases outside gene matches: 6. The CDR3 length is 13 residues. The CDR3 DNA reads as TGCAGCGGGCCGGACAGGGGCTATTCACCCCTCCACTTT. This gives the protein CSGPDRGYSPLHF.